Listed here are 25 T cell receptor beta chains from one sample, sequenced in a study of T-cell reconstitution after alpha-beta-depleted transplantation in children. Preparation of the TCRbeta library used unique molecular identifiers. TCRdb reprocessed the PCR reads with MiXCR, giving one entry per CDR3 protein. The sample contains approximately 85,000 distinct CDR3 sequences, around an eighth of which appear only once. The input for sequencing was PBMCs, mostly from graft donor cells, taken 180 days after TCRalphabeta/CD19-depleted stem cell transplant. Receptors originate from a male patient between 2 and 15 years old who had a stem cell transplant for acute lymphoblastic leukemia, so the T cells may come from the graft donor.

The table lists this clonotype with many counts. This chain links TRBV5-1 with TRBJ1-6, with 9 nucleotides matching TRBD1. The CDR3 has 17 amino acids. CDR1 is SGHRS and CDR2 is YFSETQ in the germline V gene. Trimming at V came to 6 bases and at J to 7 bases, leaving 14 bases not matched to a gene. CDR3: CASTLSAGTGRNSPLHF. The CDR3 nucleotides are TGCGCCAGCACACTTTCAGCCGGGACAGGGCGAAATTCACCCCTCCACTTT.

J is TRBJ1-3 and V is TRBV7-2; no clear D. Germline V gene sequence: CDR1 SGHTA, CDR2 FQGNSA. The ends were cut back, 5 bases at V and 0 bases at J, with 11 bases in the middle. This CDR3 has 15 residues. The CDR3 bases are TGTGCCAGCAGCGTTGCCAGATCCTCTGGAAACACCATATATTTT. Residues: CASSVARSSGNTIYF.

This clonotype was seen only a few times. This rearrangement joins TRBV6-5 to TRBJ2-4; D is tentatively TRBD1 or TRBD2 (5 bases each). This CDR3 region has 18 residues. Trimming removed 0 bases at V and 1 base at J, with 16 bases between. CDR1 MNHEY and CDR2 SVGAGI come from the germline V gene. DNA of the CDR3: TGTGCCAGCAGTTACTCGGTCTCGGGGCTAAGCGCCAAAAACATTCAGTACTTC. Its protein is CASSYSVSGLSAKNIQYF.

This chain connects TRBV11-2 to TRBJ2-1; 12 nucleotides line up with TRBD2. V lost 1 base to trimming and J lost 0 bases; unmatched junction nucleotides: 7. This CDR3 contains 19 residues. CDR1 is SGHAT, CDR2 FQNNGV, per germline. The CDR3 sequence: CASSLVWLAGGPSYNEQFF. CDR3 nucleotides: TGTGCCAGCAGCTTAGTGTGGCTAGCGGGGGGGCCCTCCTACAATGAGCAGTTCTTC.

This chain joins TRBV4-2 and TRBJ2-3; 8 bases fit TRBD2. J was trimmed by 6 bases and V by 4 bases; bases with no gene match: 12. Germline CDR1 LGHNA, CDR2 YNFKEQ. This CDR3 has 16 amino acids. The CDR3, as DNA: TGTGCCAGCAGCCGGCTTAGCGGGAAAAGCGGGGATACGCAGTATTTT. As protein: CASSRLSGKSGDTQYF.

In its sample, this clonotype was seen a few times. The chain recombines TRBV20-1 with TRBJ2-7; TRBD2 is a possible D gene (5 bases). The germline V gene encodes CDR1 DFQATT and CDR2 SNEGSKA (reference sequence). Trimming removed 3 bases from V and 0 bases from J, with 12 bases in between. The CDR3 has 14 residues. The DNA of the CDR3 is TGCAGTGCTAGGGAGGTCTTATCCTCCTACGAGCAGTACTTC. Its translation is CSAREVLSSYEQYF.

This clonotype has just a few counts. V is TRBV7-9 and J is TRBJ2-5, with D possibly matching TRBD1 (5 bases). Trimming stripped 1 base from V and 1 base from J, with 16 bases between. Germline V lookup: CDR1 SEHNR, CDR2 FQNEAQ (reference sequence). The CDR3 totals 17 residues. CDR3 coding DNA: TGTGCCAGCAGCTTAGGTGGGCTAGGGGCTTTCCAAGAGACCCAGTACTTC. This encodes CASSLGGLGAFQETQYF.

The chain uses TRBV3-1 and TRBJ2-7, with 7 bases that match TRBD2. V lost 3 bases, J lost 6 bases, and 20 bases stayed unmatched. The CDR3 length is 18 residues. Germline lookup yields CDR1 LGHDT and CDR2 YNNKEL (reference sequence). The CDR3 DNA is TGTGCCAGCAGCCATTTCCCTACGGGTCGCGGGGGTTATGGCGAGCAGTACTTC. It is translated as CASSHFPTGRGGYGEQYF.

The chain couples TRBV5-1 to TRBJ1-3, with D possibly matching TRBD1 (6 bases). The germline V gene encodes CDR1 SGHRS and CDR2 YFSETQ. This CDR3 region has 16 residues. Trimming stripped 4 bases from V and 0 bases from J, with 14 bases between. The CDR3 loop reads CASSREGTFSGNTIYF. The CDR3 DNA follows: TGCGCCAGCAGCAGAGAGGGGACATTCTCTGGAAACACCATATATTTT.

V is TRBV5-1 and J is TRBJ2-7, with D possibly called TRBD1 or TRBD2 (5 bases each). Trimming left V 0 bases short and J 2 bases short, with 9 bases between. The CDR3 totals 14 residues. CDR1 and CDR2 (germline): SGHRS, YFSETQ. The CDR3 reads CASSLVQGPYEQYF. CDR3 in DNA: TGCGCCAGCAGCTTGGTCCAGGGACCCTACGAGCAGTACTTC.

A few counts support this clonotype. This rearrangement joins TRBV5-1 to TRBJ2-5; the match to TRBD2 covers 9 bases. This CDR3 contains 15 residues. After removal of 6 bases from V and 5 bases from J, the junction contained 11 bases not matched to a gene. Looked up from germline, CDR1 is SGHRS and CDR2 is YFSETQ. The CDR3: CASNSGGTLGETQYF. The CDR3 DNA reads TGCGCCAGCAACAGCGGGGGGACTTTGGGGGAGACCCAGTACTTC.

The CDR3 spells CSARDWRGVIDTQYF. In DNA, the CDR3 is TGCAGTGCTAGAGATTGGCGGGGGGTCATAGATACGCAGTATTTT. The chain recombines TRBV20-1 with TRBJ2-3; 8 nucleotides agree with TRBD2. V was pared by 0 bases and J by 5 bases, with 7 bases of the junction left unmatched. Looked up from germline, CDR1 is DFQATT and CDR2 is SNEGSKA (reference sequence). CDR3 length equals 15 residues.

The sample holds a few counts of this clonotype. This sequence joins TRBV18 and TRBJ1-2; D may be TRBD1 (5 bases). CDR3 length: 16 amino acids. Between the trimmed V and J ends, which lost 3 bases and 8 bases, there was a span of 22 bases. Germline V lookup: CDR1 KGHSH, CDR2 LQKENI. This chain's CDR3 is CASSPLLEGKRHGYTF. The CDR3 bases are TGTGCCAGCTCACCCCTTCTTGAGGGGAAAAGGCACGGCTACACCTTC.

This clonotype was counted only a few times. The chain carries TRBV12-3 or TRBV12-4 and TRBJ2-1, with 7 bases lining up with TRBD1. The CDR3 has 14 residues. With V trimmed by 4 bases and J by 5 bases, 5 bases remained unmatched. The CDR3 nucleotides are TGTGCCAGCAGTTCGACAGGGCGCGACAATGAGCAGTTCTTC. It is translated as CASSSTGRDNEQFF.

Only a few counts were recorded for this clonotype. The chain is built from TRBV27 and TRBJ1-5; TRBD1 might be the D (6 bases). The CDR3 runs 13 residues. Between the trimmed V and J ends, which lost 2 bases and 6 bases, there was a span of 8 bases. CDR1 MNHEY and CDR2 SMNVEV come from the germline V gene (reference sequence). In DNA, the CDR3 is TGTGCCAGCAGTTTAGGGGGGCTTCAGCCCCAGCATTTT. It translates to CASSLGGLQPQHF.

The chain is built from TRBV7-2 and TRBJ2-7; D is perhaps TRBD1 (6 bases). The CDR3 loop spans 15 amino acids. Germline lookup yields CDR1 SGHTA and CDR2 FQGNSA. The ends were cut back, 5 bases at V and 2 bases at J, with 16 bases in the middle. The CDR3 bases are TGTGCCAGCAGCCTACCCCGGGGACAAACCTACGAGCAGTACTTC. Protein product: CASSLPRGQTYEQYF. Using reference TRBV7-2 and TRBJ2-7 for the parts outside the CDR3, the full variable domain is GAGVSQSPSNKVTEKGKDVELRCDPISGHTALYWYRQSLGQGLEFLIYFQGNSAPDKSGLPSDRFSAERTGGSVSTLTIQRTQQEDSAVYLCASSLPRGQTYEQYFGPGTRLTVT.

The rearrangement links TRBV20-1 to TRBJ2-1; D gene uncertain. With 4 bases removed from V and 7 bases from J, the gap between germline ends came to 5 bases. Germline-derived CDR1 and CDR2 are DFQATT and SNEGSKA (reference sequence). CDR3 length equals 10 residues. Here the CDR3 reads CSAIPNEQFF. The CDR3 coding sequence is TGCAGTGCTATTCCGAATGAGCAGTTCTTC.

A few counts support this clonotype. J is TRBJ2-1 and V is TRBV18; 12 positions agree with TRBD2. J was trimmed by 8 bases and V by 0 bases; bases with no gene match: 5. The CDR3 loop spans 16 amino acids. Looked up from germline, CDR1 is KGHSH and CDR2 is LQKENI. Here the CDR3 DNA reads TGTGCCAGCTCACCACCGGCGACTAGCGGGAGTGATGAGCAGTTCTTC. Translated, it gives CASSPPATSGSDEQFF. Full variable domain (outside the CDR3, taken from reference TRBV18 and TRBJ2-1): NAGVMQNPRHLVRRRGQEARLRCSPMKGHSHVYWYRQLPEEGLKFMVYLQKENIIDESGMPKERFSAEFPKEGPSILRIQQVVRGDSAAYFCASSPPATSGSDEQFFGPGTRLTVL.

The rearrangement joins TRBV7-6 to TRBJ2-3; no clear D. The germline gives CDR1 SGHVS, CDR2 FNYEAQ. V dropped 4 bases and J dropped 0 bases, with 14 bases sitting between them. The CDR3 runs 16 residues. The CDR3 nucleotides are TGTGCCAGCAGCTCCTTGAGGACCTCTAGCACAGATACGCAGTATTTT. Its protein is CASSSLRTSSTDTQYF.

V gene TRBV10-3 combines with J gene TRBJ2-5, with D hard to call. With 3 bases removed from V and 3 bases from J, the gap between germline ends came to 5 bases. The CDR3 covers 12 residues. Germline CDR1 ENHRY, CDR2 SYGVKD. In nucleotides, the CDR3 is TGTGCCATCAGTGAACCCAAAGAGACCCAGTACTTC. Protein sequence: CAISEPKETQYF.

This clonotype was counted at least ten times. The chain uses TRBV6-5 and TRBJ2-1; TRBD2 matches 7 bases. Looked up from germline, CDR1 is MNHEY and CDR2 is SVGAGI. The ends lost 2 bases at V and 8 bases at J; junction bases unmatched: 6. CDR3 length: 14 amino acids. CDR3 loop: CASSYAREYDEQFF. CDR3 coding DNA: TGTGCCAGCAGTTACGCGCGGGAGTATGATGAGCAGTTCTTC.

There are many counts of this clonotype. The rearrangement uses TRBV7-6 and TRBJ2-7; 7 nucleotides line up with TRBD1. CDR1 is SGHVS and CDR2 is FNYEAQ in the germline V gene. V lost 2 bases and J lost 3; bases outside the gene matches: 7. The CDR3 extends over 15 amino acids. CDR3 in amino acids: CASSLRQGADYEQYF. CDR3 in DNA: TGTGCCAGCAGCTTAAGACAGGGCGCAGACTACGAGCAGTACTTC.

This clonotype was observed many times. The chain has TRBV12-3 or TRBV12-4 and TRBJ1-2, with 8 bases fitting TRBD1. V trimming: 4 bases; J trimming: 10 bases; junction bases outside the gene matches: 11. CDR3 length: 14 residues. The CDR3 sequence: CASSSTGALRAYTF. The CDR3 nucleotides read TGTGCCAGCAGTTCGACAGGGGCTCTAAGGGCCTACACCTTC.

This clonotype showed up many times. The rearrangement joins TRBV5-1 to TRBJ2-1; TRBD2 matches at 12 bases. Trimming took 2 bases from V and 5 from J; bases not matched to a gene: 11. In germline, CDR1 is SGHRS, CDR2 YFSETQ. The CDR3 runs 18 residues. The chain's CDR3 is CASSLTSGRPRKNNEQFF. The CDR3 DNA sequence: TGCGCCAGCAGCTTAACTAGCGGGAGGCCCCGAAAAAACAATGAGCAGTTCTTC.

CDR3 bases: TGTGCCAGCAGCTCCCGACAACCAGGGGGGAACATTCAGTACTTC. It encodes CASSSRQPGGNIQYF. J is TRBJ2-4 and V is TRBV11-2; D is perhaps TRBD1 (7 bases). This CDR3 contains 15 residues. Germline V gene data show CDR1 as SGHAT and CDR2 as FQNNGV. V was clipped by 4 bases and J by 7 bases, with 17 bases between them.